This TCR beta chain stems from a study of Graves' ophthalmopathy and Graves' hyperthyroidism. Study-wide findings and caveats: With a specificity of about 73% and a sensitivity of about 71%, the model predicted ophthalmopathy progression.

V was clipped by 2 bases and J by 0 bases, with 14 bases between them. Germline CDR1 and CDR2: SGDLS and YYNGEE. This CDR3 is 16 amino acids long. Investigators amplified TCR beta CDR3 regions from RNA transcripts. Scientists carried out first-round RT-PCR using HTBI primers and then a second-round multiplex PCR. TCRdb itself ran the multiplex PCR reads through MiXCR, one entry per CDR3 protein. Among 350,000 to 400,000 distinct CDR3 sequences, around 18% were seen once, and the ten largest hold around 1.4%. This clonotype came up many times. Antigen unknown. Under 3 months in duration, the ophthalmopathy in affected donors had moderate-to-severe activity, CAS ≥3 and NOSPECS ≥4. Patients with other autoimmune diseases, uncontrolled infections, pregnancy or lactation were excluded.

The source is a woman younger than 30 with Graves' ophthalmopathy. The chain joins TRBV9 to TRBJ2-5; a possible D gene is TRBD2 (6 bases). Sequences were obtained from peripheral blood. CDR3 coding DNA: TGTGCCAGCAGCGTGTGGGGTCCGGGGGACCAAGAGACCCAGTACTTC. Translation gives CASSVWGPGDQETQYF.